This T cell receptor beta chain stems from a study of CXCR3-negative and CXCR3-positive naive CD8 T cells (dated by TCRdb to the late 2010s). A note on the overall study: About 150 million TRB reads were obtained in total, roughly 1.5 +/- 0.3 million reads per library. Diversity and physicochemical repertoire analyses were performed on 11 donors pooled from two independent experiments. TRBV-TRBJ cluster analysis included naive subsets from roughly 5 donors and memory cells from 3 donors. What the work shows at the level of the full study, not this receptor alone: Compared with CXCR3-negative naive cells, CXCR3-positive naive cells had TRB CDR3s with higher hydrophobicity (lower Kidera factor 4), lower energy, and higher strength and volume indices. Because surface CD5, which has been linked to self-reactivity in mice, was comparable between naive subsets, TCR interaction strength was also inferred from TRB CDR3 physicochemical properties. TRBV-TRBJ usage was similar between naive CXCR3-negative and CXCR3-positive cells from the same donor, while memory cells showed distinct patterns. Comparably high repertoire diversity was found in both naive subsets, whereas much lower repertoire diversity was found in memory CD8+ T cells. Freshly isolated PBMCs were used for most assays because CXCR3 expression went down partially after cryopreservation.

Sequencing relied on a NextSeq 550. The Human TCR Profiling Kit (MiLaboratory) was used to prepare UMI-labeled 5' RACE TRB cDNA libraries. The full amount of extracted RNA was used for cDNA synthesis, and the full amount of resulting cDNA was used for PCR amplification. Libraries were prepared in parallel using an identical number of PCR cycles. Under the source paper's analysis protocol: About 50,000 +/- 10,000 unique UMI-labeled TRB cDNA molecules per library were extracted with MIGEC and MiXCR, with at least two reads per UMI required. An average of roughly 40,000 +/- 10,000 functional in-frame TRB CDR3 nucleotide clonotypes without stop codons was found per library. After downsampling to 5000 UMI-labeled TRB molecules per sample, diversity metrics, including normalized Shannon-Wiener and Chao1, were computed in VDJtools. VDJtools computed clonotype-size-weighted physicochemical properties of the central five CDR3 residues: interaction energy, strength, volume and Kidera factor 4. Following TCRdb reprocessing, every CDR3 protein sequence forms one entry, and DNA is not provided. The V and J calls follow TCRdb's processing rather than the paper's. The sample table gives some 150,000 distinct CDR3 sequences. The ten largest clones take up roughly 0.39% of the sample.

For CDR1 and CDR2, the germline V gene lists KGHDR and SFDVKD. From its cysteine to its phenylalanine, the CDR3 spans 13 amino acids. The protein alone is recorded here. Points on this clonotype: Its antigen is not yet known.

For each CD8+ T cell subset, flow sorting was done in triplicate, and around 300,000 cells per subset went directly into RLT lysis buffer. To keep memory contaminants out, a stringent definition of naive CD8+ T cells was applied: CD45RO-CCR7+CD27+CD95-. Peripheral blood mononuclear cells were isolated from buffy coats by standard density gradient centrifugation. Naive CXCR3-negative and CXCR3-positive CD8+ T cells were flow-sorted using a FACSAria III. Total RNA was extracted from sorted cells with an RNeasy Mini Kit. The chain couples TRBV24-1 to TRBJ1-1; the D call of TRBD1 rests on TCRdb alone, since no DNA is present to check it. Sequences were obtained from naive CXCR3+ CD8+ T cells from blood. Sample cell subset or site, as interpreted from the label and publication: CD45RO-CCR7+CD27+CD95- naive CD8+ T cells expressing CXCR3 (TNR3+). This receptor was identified in a human donor in good health. Some clones in this sample may be carry-over from other donors' samples. The CDR3 corresponds to CATSDRGGLEAFF.